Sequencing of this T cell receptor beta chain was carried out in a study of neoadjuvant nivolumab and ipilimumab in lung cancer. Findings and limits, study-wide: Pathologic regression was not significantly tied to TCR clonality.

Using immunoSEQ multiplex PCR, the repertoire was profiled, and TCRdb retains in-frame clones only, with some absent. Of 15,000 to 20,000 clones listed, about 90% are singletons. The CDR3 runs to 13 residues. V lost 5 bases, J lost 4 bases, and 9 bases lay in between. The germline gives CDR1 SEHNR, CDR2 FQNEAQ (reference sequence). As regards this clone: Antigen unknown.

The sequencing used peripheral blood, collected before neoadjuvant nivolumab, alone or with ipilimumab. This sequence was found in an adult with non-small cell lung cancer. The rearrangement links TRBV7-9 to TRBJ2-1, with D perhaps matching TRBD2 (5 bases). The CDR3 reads CASSRGLYNEQFF. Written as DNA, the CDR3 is TGTGCCAGCAGCCGCGGACTGTACAATGAGCAGTTCTTC.